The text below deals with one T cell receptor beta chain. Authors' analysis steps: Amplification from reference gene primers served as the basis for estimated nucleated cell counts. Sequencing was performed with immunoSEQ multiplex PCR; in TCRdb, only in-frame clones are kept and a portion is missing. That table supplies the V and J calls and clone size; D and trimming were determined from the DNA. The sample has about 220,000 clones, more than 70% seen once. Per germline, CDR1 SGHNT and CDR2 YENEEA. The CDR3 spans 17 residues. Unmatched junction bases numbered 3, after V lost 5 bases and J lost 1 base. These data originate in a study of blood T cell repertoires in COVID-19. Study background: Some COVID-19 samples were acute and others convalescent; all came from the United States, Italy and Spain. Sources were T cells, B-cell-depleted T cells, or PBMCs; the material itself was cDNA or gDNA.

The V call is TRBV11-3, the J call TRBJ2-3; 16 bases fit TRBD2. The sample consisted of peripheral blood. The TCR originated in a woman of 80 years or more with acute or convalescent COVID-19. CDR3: CASSPGTSGGGTDTQYF. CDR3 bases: TGTGCCAGCAGCCCGGGGACTAGCGGGGGGGGCACAGATACGCAGTATTTT.